These 20 T cell receptor beta chains were all obtained from the same sample, sequenced in a study of shared clonotypes between healthy human individuals. CD45RO-negative, CCR7-positively selected cells formed the naive CD8 fraction, excluding terminally differentiated effector memory CD45RA+ cells. Method: immunoSEQ multiplex PCR; TCRdb's copy keeps in-frame clones and lacks some. The sample contains around 2,000,000 clones, 93% of which appear only once. Sequencing used naive CD8+ T cells from PBMCs. These receptors all stem from a man between 18 and 29 years old in good health. Some clones in this sample may be carry-over from other donors' samples.

The rearrangement links TRBV5-6 to TRBJ2-7; a possible D gene is TRBD2 (6 bases). V dropped 1 base and J dropped 3 bases, with 14 bases sitting between them. This CDR3 comprises 15 residues. Germline V CDR1 and CDR2: SGHDT, YYEEEE. The CDR3 is CASSLSGRDDYEQYF. The DNA for the CDR3 is TGTGCCAGCAGCTTGTCGGGGCGGGATGACTACGAGCAGTACTTC.

As concerns this clone: Different DNA sequences within this sample yield the same CDR3. The chain recombines TRBV28 with TRBJ2-7; tentatively, D is TRBD1 (6 bases). Looked up from germline, CDR1 is MDHEN and CDR2 is SYDVKM. V gave up 3 bases and J gave up 0 bases, with 9 bases separating them. There are 14 residues in the CDR3. CDR3: CASSFSGASYEQYF. The DNA for the CDR3 is TGTGCCAGCAGTTTTTCAGGGGCCTCCTACGAGCAGTACTTC.

The genes are TRBV6-5 and TRBJ2-7; no reliable D call. Germline assignment: CDR1 MNHEY and CDR2 SVGAGI. V was shortened by 2 bases and J by 1 base, with 6 bases between the two germline ends. The CDR3 is made up of 13 amino acids. Here the CDR3 DNA reads TGTGCCAGCAGTTACGCCTTTTCCTACGAGCAGTACTTC. It yields the protein CASSYAFSYEQYF.

The chain recombines TRBV4-3 with TRBJ2-1; 10 bases fit TRBD2. Looked up from germline, CDR1 is LGHNA and CDR2 is YSLEER. The V and J ends lost 3 bases and 3 bases, in that order; junction bases with no gene match: 11. The CDR3 length is 18 residues. The CDR3 reads CASSHQRVLAGYYNEQFF. DNA of the CDR3: TGCGCCAGCAGCCACCAAAGGGTACTAGCGGGATACTACAATGAGCAGTTCTTC.

The chain joins TRBV2 to TRBJ2-4; D unclear. Per the germline V gene, CDR1 is SNHLY and CDR2 is FYNNEI. Trimming shortened V by 6 bases and J by 7 bases, and 7 bases separated the two germline ends. The CDR3 has 11 amino acids. The CDR3 DNA reads as TGTGCCAGCAGCCCCGAGAACATTCAGTACTTC. The encoded protein is CASSPENIQYF.

The chain uses TRBV13 and TRBJ2-1, with 13 bases identical to TRBD2. The CDR3 loop spans 15 amino acids. Germline CDR1 is PRHDT and CDR2 is FYEKMQ (reference sequence). The V and J ends lost 5 bases and 7 bases, in that order; junction bases with no gene match: 5. This chain's CDR3 is CASSPGTSGTNEQFF. Written as DNA, the CDR3 is TGTGCCAGCAGCCCGGGGACTAGCGGGACAAATGAGCAGTTCTTC. Drawing the rest from reference TRBV13 and TRBJ2-1, the complete variable domain is AAGVIQSPRHLIKEKRETATLKCYPIPRHDTVYWYQQGPGQDPQFLISFYEKMQSDKGSIPDRFSAQQFSDYHSELNMSSLELGDSALYFCASSPGTSGTNEQFFGPGTRLTVL.

Regarding this clone: Additional DNA sequences in this sample encode the identical CDR3. The chain couples TRBV27 to TRBJ2-7, with TRBD2 matching over 8 bases. This CDR3 is 14 amino acids long. Per germline, CDR1 MNHEY and CDR2 SMNVEV (reference sequence). The trim removed 0 bases at V and 4 bases at J, leaving 2 bases unmatched. CDR3 sequence: CASSLSTGGYEQYF. As DNA, the CDR3 is TGTGCCAGCAGTTTATCCACGGGAGGGTACGAGCAGTACTTC.

The chain recombines TRBV28 with TRBJ1-2; D unresolved. Germline CDR1 and CDR2: MDHEN and SYDVKM. The CDR3 totals 16 residues. Trimming took 2 bases from V and 4 from J, leaving 17 bases between them. The CDR3 loop reads CASSLPLPGTGYGYTF. DNA for the CDR3: TGTGCCAGCAGTTTACCCCTGCCCGGCACGGGCTATGGCTACACCTTC.

A remark on this clone: This same CDR3 is encoded by further DNA sequences in the sample. The chain combines TRBV9 with TRBJ2-7, with TRBD1 matching 8 bases. This CDR3 comprises 14 residues. The V gene's germline CDR1 is SGDLS and CDR2 YYNGEE. The V and J ends lost 4 bases and 2 bases, in that order; junction bases with no gene match: 5. The CDR3 loop reads CASSPRDRPYEQYF. The CDR3 nucleotides read TGTGCCAGCAGCCCCCGGGACAGGCCCTACGAGCAGTACTTC.

The chain combines TRBV28 with TRBJ2-1; 9 bases agree with TRBD2. Per germline, CDR1 MDHEN and CDR2 SYDVKM. The ends lost 5 bases at V and 8 bases at J; junction bases unmatched: 10. This CDR3 has 15 amino acids. This CDR3 is CASSVLAGLRDEQFF. The DNA of the CDR3 is TGTGCCAGCAGTGTTCTAGCGGGGTTGAGGGATGAGCAGTTCTTC.

Remarks on this clone: The same CDR3 is also encoded by other DNA sequences in this sample. V is TRBV29-1 and J is TRBJ2-7; TRBD2 is a possible D gene (5 bases). This CDR3 contains 14 residues. The germline V and J ends were trimmed by 4 bases and 0 bases, with 13 bases remaining between them. Germline assignment: CDR1 SQVTM and CDR2 ANQGSEA. The CDR3 region is CSVGGTGSSYEQYF. Here the CDR3 DNA reads TGCAGCGTTGGGGGAACGGGGAGCTCCTACGAGCAGTACTTC.

This clone was detected only once. The genes are TRBV4-1 and TRBJ1-5; 7 bases are shared with TRBD1. The CDR3 covers 17 residues. With 0 bases clipped from V and 1 base from J, the junction kept 6 bases outside the gene matches. The germline V gene has CDR1 MGHRA and CDR2 YSYEKL. The CDR3, as DNA: TGCGCCAGCAGCCAAGATCGGGCAGGGGGAAGCAATCAGCCCCAGCATTTT. This gives the protein CASSQDRAGGSNQPQHF.

This clone was observed a single time. The chain has TRBV29-1 and TRBJ2-1, with a possible D match to TRBD2 (5 bases). The V gene lost 5 bases and the J gene lost 1 base, with 9 bases spanning the gap. The germline V gene encodes CDR1 SQVTM and CDR2 ANQGSEA. The CDR3 spans 13 residues. The CDR3 here is CSVNGISYNEQFF. The CDR3, as DNA: TGCAGCGTTAACGGGATTTCCTACAATGAGCAGTTCTTC.

The J gene is TRBJ2-5, the V gene TRBV14; D not resolved. With 0 bases removed from V and 0 bases from J, the gap between germline ends came to 14 bases. CDR3 length equals 17 residues. Germline CDR1 reads SGHDN; CDR2 reads FVKESK. The CDR3 nucleotides are TGTGCCAGCAGCCAAGATCGGGTAGGGCAGAACCAAGAGACCCAGTACTTC. It encodes CASSQDRVGQNQETQYF.

The chain carries TRBV19 and TRBJ2-7; possibly TRBD1 for D (7 bases). This CDR3 spans 14 amino acids. The germline V gene encodes CDR1 LNHDA and CDR2 SQIVND (reference sequence). The V end lost 4 bases, the J end lost 3 bases, and 13 bases lay between the germline ends. The chain's CDR3 is CASSTQGGNYEQYF. CDR3 nucleotide sequence: TGTGCCAGTAGTACCCAGGGGGGTAACTACGAGCAGTACTTC.

The chain employs TRBV5-1 and TRBJ2-5; D tentatively reads TRBD1 or TRBD2 (5 bases each). The V gene's germline CDR1 is SGHRS and CDR2 YFSETQ. The CDR3 has 17 residues. Trimming stripped 0 bases from V and 1 base from J, with 16 bases between. In nucleotides, the CDR3 is TGCGCCAGCAGCTTGGCGGGGCGGTGGGGCGCCCAAGAGACCCAGTACTTC. It specifies CASSLAGRWGAQETQYF.

V and J are TRBV27 and TRBJ2-5; D is possibly TRBD1 or TRBD2 (5 bases each). V lost 3 bases and J lost 2, with 13 bases in between. Germline CDR1 MNHEY, CDR2 SMNVEV (reference sequence). The CDR3 is made up of 15 amino acids. CDR3 DNA sequence: TGTGCCAGCAGTTTCGTCGGGACGAGGCAAGAGACCCAGTACTTC. Encoded protein: CASSFVGTRQETQYF.

The V call is TRBV2, the J call TRBJ1-2; a possible D gene is TRBD1 (5 bases). Germline CDR1 and CDR2: SNHLY and FYNNEI. Trimming removed 5 bases at V and 11 bases at J, with 9 bases between. The CDR3 sequence is 10 residues long. The chain's CDR3 is CASSRDRYTF. CDR3 bases: TGTGCCAGCAGTCGAGACAGATACACCTTC.

The rearrangement uses TRBV25-1 and TRBJ2-1, with 9 positions matching TRBD2. J was trimmed by 7 bases and V by 4 bases; bases with no gene match: 2. This CDR3 region has 13 residues. The germline CDR1 and CDR2 sequences are MGHDK and SYGVNS. Here the CDR3 reads CASSALAGNEQFF. As DNA, the CDR3 is TGTGCCAGCAGTGCGCTAGCGGGAAATGAGCAGTTCTTC.

The chain links TRBV9 to TRBJ2-1, with 10 bases matching TRBD2. From germline, CDR1 is SGDLS and CDR2 YYNGEE. V shed 5 bases and J 8 bases; nucleotides not matched to a gene: 13. The CDR3 consists of 16 residues. DNA for the CDR3: TGTGCCAGCAGTTATCGACCGGGACTAGCGATCGATGAGCAGTTCTTC. Translated: CASSYRPGLAIDEQFF.